This T cell receptor (beta chain) is from a study of T cells in Graves' hyperthyroidism and ophthalmopathy. Graves' hyperthyroidism showing no ophthalmopathy progression within 18 months was considered stable. Thyroid ultrasound and orbital computed tomography, with clinical symptoms and serum thyroxine and TRAb, informed diagnoses. In regard to this clonotype: Since a much larger clone is just one base distant, this may be a read error. It is likely a read error, because the conserved phenylalanine at the end of the CDR3 is missing.

Template material for amplifying TCR beta CDR3 regions consisted of RNA transcripts. During a first-round RT-PCR of the TCR CDR3, the HTBI primer set was used. TCRdb called the multiplex PCR reads again in MiXCR, with one record for every CDR3 protein. Here the sample spans 370,000 or so distinct CDR3 sequences, roughly 25% being singletons. Germline CDR1 MDHEN, CDR2 SYDVKM. This CDR3 is built from 14 residues. Deletions cut 7 bases from V and 3 bases from J, with 15 bases between. The clonotype was recovered from a man aged 50 to 60 with Graves' hyperthyroidism. Sequenced sample: blood. This chain uses TRBV28 with TRBJ2-5, with D unclear. This chain's CDR3 is CASNRPGWEETQYL. CDR3 sequence (DNA): TGTGCCAGCAACCGACCCGGTTGGGAAGAGACCCAGTACCTC.